This T cell receptor beta chain was identified during a study of blood T cell repertoires in COVID-19 (dated by TCRdb to 2018 to 2021). About the investigation overall: Collaborator samples came from the United States, Italy and Spain and covered acute and convalescent phases of COVID-19. The sample metadata nearly always contained a de-identified subject ID, COVID-19 status, age in years and sex. Samples came from the ongoing ImmuneRACE study (first 160 participants) plus 1,254 subjects from 6 global collaborators. The prospective study material was composed of cDNA or gDNA derived from T cells, B-cell-depleted T cells, or PBMCs. Deeply sampled blood TCRbeta repertoires from subjects exposed to, actively infected with, or recovered from COVID-19 were included in the dataset. The repertoires were released in a freely available public database meant as a resource for research on the immune response to SARS-CoV-2. Where available, HLA class I and class II types were obtained from metadata supplied by the sample provider rather than from assay-based typing. Broader findings and caveats from the paper: Clinical and demographic metadata were provided uncurated, with the amount varying by source and participant.

TCRbeta CDR3 regions were amplified from genomic DNA using the immunoSEQ Assay, a bias-controlled multiplex PCR. As for the original processing: The number of nucleated cells in each sample was estimated by amplification of reference gene primers within the assay. To quantify the absolute abundance of each unique TCRbeta CDR3 rearrangement, sequence reads were collapsed and filtered. For each sample, productive Simpson clonality was calculated as the square root of Simpson's diversity index across productive rearrangements. TCRdb re-hosts the immuneACCESS table, in-frame sequences only. Its copies lack some clones; in the studies checked, an unresolved V gene accounts for under half of them, and the cause for the rest is not known. V and J calls and clone size are as listed in that table; D and trimming were resolved from the DNA. This sample is represented by a few hundred thousand clones; around nine tenths of them were singletons. About 7.1% of the sample belongs to the ten largest clones.

This clone showed up just once. What antigen it recognizes has not been identified. The record has no base qualities; no much larger clone is one base away. Measured from the cysteine to the phenylalanine, the CDR3 is 12 residues long. Only the CDR3 portion is preserved as DNA: 36 bases, with reading frame beginning at the first base. At the junction V is shortened by 3 bases and J by 4 bases, with 6 bases in between. The collaborating institutions used their own protocols to collect whole blood in K2EDTA tubes. For TCRbeta analysis, collaborator samples were shipped as frozen whole blood, as isolated PBMCs, or as DNA extracted from either sample type.

The sequenced sample was peripheral blood. The sequence was obtained from a woman in her 70s with active or convalescent COVID-19. The sequence joins TRBV12-3 or TRBV12-4 to TRBJ2-5, and TRBD2 may be the D gene, going by 5 matching bases. The CDR3 protein is CASSFGVETQYF. The DNA sequence follows: TGTGCCAGCAGTTTCGGGGTAGAGACCCAGTACTTC.